The clone carrying this TCR beta chain turned up a few times. The junction differs from germline at one of its ends, possibly a read error. This sample stems from a study of identical twins. From the 5' RACE reads, TCRdb called clonotypes with MiXCR, one entry per CDR3 protein. The sample lists fewer than 900,000 distinct CDR3 sequences; over 15% were seen once. This same sample was also taken into another study, of T cells expressing NK-cell markers.

This TCR was recovered from a woman aged 18-29 years in good health. The sequenced sample was PBMCs.

The chain's CDR3 is CATSRETSGGTDTQYF. The CDR3 coding sequence is TGTGCCACCAGCCGAGAGACTAGCGGGGGCACAGATACGCAGTATTTT. This chain joins TRBV15 and TRBJ2-3, with 11 bases that match TRBD2. Germline assignment: CDR1 LNHNV and CDR2 YYDKDF (reference sequence). The CDR3 consists of 16 residues.